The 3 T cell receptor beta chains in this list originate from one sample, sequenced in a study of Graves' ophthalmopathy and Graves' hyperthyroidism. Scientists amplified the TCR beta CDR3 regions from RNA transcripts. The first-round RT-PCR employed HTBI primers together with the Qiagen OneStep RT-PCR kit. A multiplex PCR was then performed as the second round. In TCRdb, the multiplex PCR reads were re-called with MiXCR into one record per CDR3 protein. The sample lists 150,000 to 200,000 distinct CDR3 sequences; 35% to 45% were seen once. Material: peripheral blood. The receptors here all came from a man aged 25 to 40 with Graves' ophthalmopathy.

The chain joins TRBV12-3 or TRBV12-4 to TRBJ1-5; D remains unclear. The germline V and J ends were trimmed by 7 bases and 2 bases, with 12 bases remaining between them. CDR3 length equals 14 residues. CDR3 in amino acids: CASNAGGGNQPQHF. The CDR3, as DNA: TGTGCCAGCAATGCGGGCGGTGGCAATCAGCCCCAGCATTTT.

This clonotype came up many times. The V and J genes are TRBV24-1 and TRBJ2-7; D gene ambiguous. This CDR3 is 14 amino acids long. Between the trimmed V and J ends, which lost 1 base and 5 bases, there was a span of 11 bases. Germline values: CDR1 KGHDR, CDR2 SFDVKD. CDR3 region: CATSDFRSPHEQYF. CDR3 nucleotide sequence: TGTGCCACCAGTGATTTCCGCTCCCCCCACGAGCAGTACTTC.

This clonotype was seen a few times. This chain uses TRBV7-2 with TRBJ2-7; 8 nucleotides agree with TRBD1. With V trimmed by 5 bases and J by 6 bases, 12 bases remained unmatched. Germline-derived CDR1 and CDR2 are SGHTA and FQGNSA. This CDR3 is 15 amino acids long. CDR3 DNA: TGTGCCAGCAGCGCAGACAGGACAGGGTATCGCGAGCAGTACTTC. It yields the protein CASSADRTGYREQYF.